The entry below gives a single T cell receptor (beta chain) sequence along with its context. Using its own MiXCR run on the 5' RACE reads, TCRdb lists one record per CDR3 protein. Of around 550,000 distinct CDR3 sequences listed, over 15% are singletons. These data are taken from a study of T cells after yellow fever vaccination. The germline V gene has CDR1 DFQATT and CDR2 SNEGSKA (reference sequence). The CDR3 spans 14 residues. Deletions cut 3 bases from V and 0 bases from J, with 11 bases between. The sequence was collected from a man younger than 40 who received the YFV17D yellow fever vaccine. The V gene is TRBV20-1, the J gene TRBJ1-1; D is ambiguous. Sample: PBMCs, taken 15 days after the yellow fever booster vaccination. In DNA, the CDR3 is TGCAGTGCTAGTCGTGGAGACCTGAACACTGAAGCTTTCTTT. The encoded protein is CSASRGDLNTEAFF.